This TCR beta chain was observed in a study of T cells in tuberculosis. This sample's time point: new active TB diagnosis, blood taken before or within 7 days of starting treatment. CDR1 is SGHTA, CDR2 FQGNSA, per germline. Trimming removed 3 bases at V and 0 bases at J, with 15 bases between. This CDR3 is built from 17 residues. Some clones are missing from TCRdb's copy, which holds only in-frame ones; the method was immunoSEQ multiplex PCR. The sample has about 30,000 clones, around 93% seen once. Whole-study findings and limits: Shorter CDR3-alpha in active tuberculosis partly drove smaller distances.

As regards this clone: Its target is not known.

The clonotype comes from an adult with tuberculosis. Sequencing used PBMCs, obtained at tuberculosis diagnosis. This chain joins TRBV7-2 and TRBJ2-1; D is perhaps TRBD2 (6 bases). The CDR3 DNA sequence: TGTGCCAGCAGCTTCTACCTAGGGAGGAGCTCCTACAATGAGCAGTTCTTC. Amino acid sequence: CASSFYLGRSSYNEQFF. Together with reference TRBV7-2 and TRBJ2-1, the CDR3 gives the full variable domain: GAGVSQSPSNKVTEKGKDVELRCDPISGHTALYWYRQSLGQGLEFLIYFQGNSAPDKSGLPSDRFSAERTGGSVSTLTIQRTQQEDSAVYLCASSFYLGRSSYNEQFFGPGTRLTVL.